These 24 T cell receptor beta chains were sequenced from one sample in a study of T cells in localized non-small cell lung cancer. Clones were sequenced by immunoSEQ multiplex PCR, and TCRdb holds only the in-frame ones, with some missing. The sample carries 7,000 or so clones, under 65% recorded once. This sample comprised lymph node tissue, obtained before any cancer treatment. These receptors all come from a female donor older than 55 with stage I lung adenocarcinoma.

The chain couples TRBV28 to TRBJ2-3, with 7 bases identical to TRBD1. V was pared by 4 bases and J by 2 bases, with 6 bases of the junction left unmatched. Germline V lookup: CDR1 MDHEN, CDR2 SYDVKM. The CDR3 is 15 amino acids. The chain's CDR3 is CASSSTGSHTDTQYF. The CDR3 region has the DNA TGTGCCAGCAGTTCGACAGGGTCACACACAGATACGCAGTATTTT.

This clone was picked up a small number of times. The rearrangement uses TRBV29-1 and TRBJ2-4; TRBD1 or TRBD2 may be the D gene (5 bases each). CDR1 is SQVTM and CDR2 is ANQGSEA in the germline V gene. The CDR3 extends over 12 amino acids. With 4 bases removed from V and 10 bases from J, the gap between germline ends came to 14 bases. In DNA, the CDR3 is TGCAGCGTTGGTGGGGGTCAGAAGATTCAGTACTTC. This translates into CSVGGGQKIQYF.

This chain links TRBV9 with TRBJ2-2; D ambiguous. V was trimmed by 0 bases and J by 8 bases, leaving 8 bases between them. The germline gives CDR1 SGDLS, CDR2 YYNGEE. The CDR3 totals 13 residues. The CDR3, as DNA: TGTGCCAGCAGCGTAGGTCCAGATGGGGAGCTGTTTTTT. It translates to CASSVGPDGELFF.

The genes are TRBV19 and TRBJ2-6, with 9 bases that match TRBD1. Germline V gene sequence: CDR1 LNHDA, CDR2 SQIVND (reference sequence). This CDR3 comprises 16 residues. The junction had 4 bases not matched to a gene; V was cut back by 5 bases and J by 2 bases. The CDR3 is CASSSGDRAGANVLTF. The CDR3 DNA reads TGTGCCAGTAGTTCCGGGGACAGGGCTGGGGCCAACGTCCTGACTTTC.

This clone occurred a few times. This CDR3 is CASSSDPGPINEQFF. CDR3 nucleotides: TGTGCCAGCAGCTCAGACCCAGGACCGATCAATGAGCAGTTCTTC. The genes are TRBV11-3 and TRBJ2-1; D gene ambiguous. Germline-derived CDR1 and CDR2 are SGHNT and YENEEA. This CDR3 region has 15 residues. V lost 4 bases, J lost 6 bases, and 16 bases lay in between. Supplemented by reference TRBV11-3 and TRBJ2-1, the full variable domain reads EAGVVQSPRYKIIEKKQPVAFWCNPISGHNTLYWYLQNLGQGPELLIRYENEEAVDDSQLPKDRFSAERLKGVDSTLKIQPAELGDSAVYLCASSSDPGPINEQFFGPGTRLTVL.

This clone was seen more than once but under ten times. This rearrangement joins TRBV7-6 to TRBJ2-3; D tentatively reads TRBD1 or TRBD2 (5 bases each). There are 15 residues in the CDR3. CDR1 and CDR2 from the germline V gene are SGHVS and FNYEAQ. V was cut by 4 bases and J by 2 bases, with 13 bases left in between. The CDR3 here is CASSWGPSDTDTQYF. In DNA, the CDR3 is TGTGCCAGCAGCTGGGGACCTTCCGACACAGATACGCAGTATTTT.

There are a few counts of this clone. This chain joins TRBV6-8 and TRBJ2-1; TRBD2 matches at 8 bases. V dropped 7 bases and J dropped 2; count of bases not matched to a gene: 4. CDR3 length equals 14 residues. The V gene's germline CDR1 is MNHGY and CDR2 SAAAGT. The CDR3: CASTPGLAYNEQFF. The CDR3 DNA follows: TGTGCCAGCACCCCGGGACTAGCCTACAATGAGCAGTTCTTC.

The genes are TRBV30 and TRBJ1-2; D uncertain. This CDR3 comprises 13 residues. Germline loops: CDR1 GTSNPN, CDR2 SVGIG (reference sequence). With 2 bases removed from V and 7 bases from J, the gap between germline ends came to 14 bases. The CDR3 coding sequence is TGTGCCTGGAGTACCTACAGAGTCAGTGGCTACACCTTC. It encodes CAWSTYRVSGYTF.

This clone was seen a single time. The V gene is TRBV30, the J gene TRBJ1-1; 7 nucleotides match TRBD1. The germline gives CDR1 GTSNPN, CDR2 SVGIG (reference sequence). V was pared by 2 bases and J by 5 bases, with 5 bases of the junction left unmatched. The CDR3 totals 13 residues. CDR3 sequence (DNA): TGTGCCTGGAGTAGACAGGGAGGAACTGAAGCTTTCTTT. Its translation is CAWSRQGGTEAFF.

The chain links TRBV19 to TRBJ2-7, with D perhaps matching TRBD2 (5 bases). CDR1 and CDR2 (germline): LNHDA, SQIVND (reference sequence). Trimming cost V 8 bases and J 0 bases, with 11 bases left between them. CDR3 length equals 13 residues. CDR3 sequence: CASRGPSSYEQYF. The DNA of the CDR3 is TGTGCCAGTCGAGGGCCGAGCTCCTACGAGCAGTACTTC.

The gene calls are TRBV28 and TRBJ1-1; TRBD1 matches at 9 bases. V gave up 6 bases and J gave up 4 bases; unmatched junction bases: 3. The germline V gene has CDR1 MDHEN and CDR2 SYDVKM. CDR3 size: 13 residues. CDR3 nucleotides: TGTGCCAGCAGGGGACAGGGTCCCACTGAAGCTTTCTTT. It yields the protein CASRGQGPTEAFF.

This clone was counted a few times. This CDR3 is CASSPLLAGAGEQFF. CDR3 DNA: TGTGCCAGCAGTCCACTCTTGGCCGGGGCGGGGGAGCAGTTCTTC. This chain connects TRBV11-3 to TRBJ2-1; possible D gene TRBD2, 6 bases. Germline V gene sequence: CDR1 SGHNT, CDR2 YENEEA. V was cut by 6 bases and J by 10 bases, with 22 bases left in between. CDR3 length equals 15 residues.

Turning to this clone: Compared with germline, one end of the junction differs, possibly owing to a read error. The chain recombines TRBV28 with TRBJ1-1; no definite D call. CDR3 length: 12 amino acids. Per the germline V gene, CDR1 is MDHEN and CDR2 is SYDVKM. This CDR3 reads CASNELKTEAFF. The CDR3 nucleotides are TGTGCCAGCAATGAGCTGAAAACTGAAGCTTTCTTT.

This clone was observed a handful of times. The V and J genes are TRBV1 and TRBJ2-7; the table's D gene call, TRBD2, was not cross checked with the DNA. TRBV1 is given as a pseudogene. The CDR3 is 15 amino acids. The DNA for the CDR3 is TGCGCCAGCAGCCCGGGGACTAGCGGGAGTTACGAGCAGTACTTC. It yields the protein CASSPGTSGSYEQYF.

This chain connects TRBV14 to TRBJ1-2, with D unresolved. Trimming removed 0 bases from V and 2 bases from J, with 7 bases in between. The CDR3 runs 14 residues. Per germline, CDR1 SGHDN and CDR2 FVKESK. For the CDR3, the DNA is TGTGCCAGCAGCCAAGATCTAAACAACTATGGCTACACCTTC. This encodes CASSQDLNNYGYTF.

V gene TRBV29-1 combines with J gene TRBJ1-2; D may be TRBD1 (5 bases). V was cut by 2 bases and J by 8 bases, with 12 bases left in between. CDR3 length: 12 residues. Per germline, CDR1 SQVTM and CDR2 ANQGSEA. The CDR3 DNA sequence: TGCAGCGTTGAATCACCAGGGTTAGGCTACACCTTC. It translates to CSVESPGLGYTF.

The chain employs TRBV18 and TRBJ2-3, with 14 bases lining up with TRBD2. V was pared by 4 bases and J by 2 bases, with 5 bases of the junction left unmatched. The germline V gene has CDR1 KGHSH and CDR2 LQKENI. The CDR3 contains 17 residues. The chain's CDR3 is CASSRGLAGATTDTQYF. DNA of the CDR3: TGTGCCAGCTCACGGGGACTAGCGGGGGCAACCACAGATACGCAGTATTTT.

This clone was seen more than once but under ten times. V is TRBV11-1 and J is TRBJ2-7, with TRBD1 as a possible D gene (5 bases). The V end lost 1 base, the J end lost 3 bases, and 13 bases lay between the germline ends. Germline CDR1 and CDR2: SGHAT and FQDESV (reference sequence). The CDR3 has 15 amino acids. The CDR3 reads CASSLGMGLLYEQYF. As DNA, the CDR3 is TGTGCCAGCAGCTTAGGGATGGGGCTACTCTACGAGCAGTACTTC.

CDR3 loop: CASSIAGVTNTEAFF. CDR3 in DNA: TGTGCCAGTAGTATAGCCGGGGTCACGAACACTGAAGCTTTCTTT. This chain connects TRBV19 to TRBJ1-1; D call uncertain. V lost 1 base, J lost 1 base, and 10 bases lay in between. Per germline, CDR1 LNHDA and CDR2 SQIVND (reference sequence). The CDR3 is made up of 15 amino acids.

This chain uses TRBV14 with TRBJ2-7, with 7 bases lining up with TRBD1. CDR1 is SGHDN, CDR2 FVKESK, per germline. The CDR3 totals 18 residues. Germline trimming cut 3 bases from V and 7 bases from J; bases unmatched to any gene: 21. CDR3 DNA sequence: TGTGCCAGCAGCCACCCCCAGGGACAGCTATTCTTGGATGTGGAGCAGTACTTC. Translation gives CASSHPQGQLFLDVEQYF.

Comments on this clone: One junction end does not reproduce the germline sequence, and a read error may be involved. V and J are TRBV28 and TRBJ2-2; TRBD1 or TRBD2 may be the D gene (5 bases each). The CDR3 consists of 14 residues. Germline V gene sequence: CDR1 MDHEN, CDR2 SYDVKM. The CDR3 spells CASRGERITGELFF. The CDR3, as DNA: TGTGCCAGCAGAGGGGAACGGATCACCGGGGAGCTATTTTTT.

This clone occurred a few times. This rearrangement joins TRBV6-8 to TRBJ2-2; TRBD2 agrees at 13 bases. J lost 5 bases, V lost 3 bases, and 12 bases had no gene match. This CDR3 contains 19 residues. Per germline, CDR1 MNHGY and CDR2 SAAAGT. The CDR3 nucleotides are TGTGCCAGCAGTTATACCCCGCCGGGACTAGCGGGAAGGACCGGGGAGCTGTTTTTT. Translating it yields CASSYTPPGLAGRTGELFF.

The chain joins TRBV19 to TRBJ2-7; D is unresolved. Germline assignment: CDR1 LNHDA and CDR2 SQIVND (reference sequence). The CDR3 length is 13 residues. Trimming pared 2 bases from V and 3 bases from J, leaving 8 bases between. As DNA, the CDR3 is TGTGCCAGTAGTATAAAGGGCCGCTACGAGCAGTACTTC. Translating gives CASSIKGRYEQYF. Based on the CDR3 plus reference TRBV19 and TRBJ2-7, the full variable domain is DGGITQSPKYLFRKEGQNVTLSCEQNLNHDAMYWYRQDPGQGLRLIYYSQIVNDFQKGDIAEGYSVSREKKESFPLTVTSAQKNPTAFYLCASSIKGRYEQYFGPGTRLTVT.

This chain uses TRBV28 with TRBJ1-1, with 7 positions matching TRBD1. Trimming took 5 bases from V and 0 from J; bases not matched to a gene: 6. Germline CDR1 and CDR2: MDHEN and SYDVKM. The length of the CDR3 is 15 residues. CDR3 amino acids: CASSAQQGLNTEAFF. For the CDR3, the DNA is TGTGCCAGCAGTGCCCAACAGGGGTTGAACACTGAAGCTTTCTTT.